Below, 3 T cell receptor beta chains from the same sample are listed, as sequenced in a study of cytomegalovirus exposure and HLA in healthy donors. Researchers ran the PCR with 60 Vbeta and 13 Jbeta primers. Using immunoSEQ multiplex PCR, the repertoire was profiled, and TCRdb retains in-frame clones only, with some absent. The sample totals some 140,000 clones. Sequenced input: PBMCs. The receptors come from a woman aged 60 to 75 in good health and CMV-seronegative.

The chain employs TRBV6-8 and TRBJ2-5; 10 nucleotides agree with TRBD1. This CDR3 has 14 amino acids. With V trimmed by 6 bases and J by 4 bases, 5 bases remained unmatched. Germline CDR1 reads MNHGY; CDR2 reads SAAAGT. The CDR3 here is CASRTGGYGETQYF. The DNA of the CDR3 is TGTGCCAGCAGGACAGGGGGCTACGGAGAGACCCAGTACTTC.

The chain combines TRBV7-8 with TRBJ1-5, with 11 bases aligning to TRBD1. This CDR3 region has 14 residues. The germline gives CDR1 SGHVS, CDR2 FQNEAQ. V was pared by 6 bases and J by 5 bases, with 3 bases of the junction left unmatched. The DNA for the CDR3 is TGTGCCAGCAGGGGACAGGGGGGATATCAGCCCCAGCATTTT. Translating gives CASRGQGGYQPQHF.

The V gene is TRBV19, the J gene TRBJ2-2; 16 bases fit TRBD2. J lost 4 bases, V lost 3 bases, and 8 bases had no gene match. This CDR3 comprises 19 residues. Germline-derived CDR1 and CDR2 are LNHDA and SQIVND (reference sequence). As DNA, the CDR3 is TGTGCCAGTAGTATCTCCGGGACTAGCGGGGGGGCCAGCACCGGGGAGCTGTTTTTT. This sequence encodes CASSISGTSGGASTGELFF.